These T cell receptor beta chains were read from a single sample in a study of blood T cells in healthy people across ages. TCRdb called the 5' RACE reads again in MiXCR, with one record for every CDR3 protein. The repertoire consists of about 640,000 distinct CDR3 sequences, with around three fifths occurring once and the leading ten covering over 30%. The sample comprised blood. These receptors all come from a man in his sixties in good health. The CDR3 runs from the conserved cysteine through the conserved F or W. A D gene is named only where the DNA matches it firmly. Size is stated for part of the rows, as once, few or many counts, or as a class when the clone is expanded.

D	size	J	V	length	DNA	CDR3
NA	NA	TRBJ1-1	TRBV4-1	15	TGCGCCAGCAGCCAAGTGGGGGCCCGGGGGACTGAAGCTTTCTTT	CASSQVGARGTEAFF
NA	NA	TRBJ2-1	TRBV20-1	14	TGCAGTGCAGGAGGGAAAGCCGGGTACAATGAGCAGTTCTTC	CSAGGKAGYNEQFF
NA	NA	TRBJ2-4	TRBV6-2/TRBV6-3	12	TGTGCCAGCAGTTACAGACAGAGGGAGCAGTACTTC	CASSYRQREQYF
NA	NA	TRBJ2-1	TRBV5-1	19	TGCGCCAGCCCGGCCGGGACTCCCAGTGTGACCAGCTCCTACAATGAGCAGTTCTTC	CASPAGTPSVTSSYNEQFF
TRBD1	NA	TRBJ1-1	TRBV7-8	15	TGTGCCAGCAGCGGGGAGGACAGGTACCCGCTCTTAGCTTTCTTT	CASSGEDRYPLLAFF
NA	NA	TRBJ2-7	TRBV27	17	TGTGCCAGCAGGCCGCTAGGGGCCGGGACCGCAACGCACGAGCAGTACTTC	CASRPLGAGTATHEQYF
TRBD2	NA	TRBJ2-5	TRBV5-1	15	TGCGCCAGCAGCTTGGCCCCGACTAGCGAAGAGACCCAGTACTTC	CASSLAPTSEETQYF
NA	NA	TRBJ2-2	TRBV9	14	TGTGCCAGCAGCGGAGTCGGATTGACCGGGGAGCTGTTTTTT	CASSGVGLTGELFF
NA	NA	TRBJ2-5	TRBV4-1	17	TGCGCCAGCAGCCAAGGAAATGGGCAGACACCAAAAGAGACCCAGTACTTC	CASSQGNGQTPKETQYF
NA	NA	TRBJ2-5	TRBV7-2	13	TGTGCCAGCAGCTTAGTCACTACCAATGAGCAGTACTTC	CASSLVTTNEQYF
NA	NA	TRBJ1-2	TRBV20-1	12	TGCAGTGCTAGCCAAGGGGGGCATGGCTACACCTTC	CSASQGGHGYTF
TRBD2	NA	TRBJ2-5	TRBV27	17	TGTGCCAGCAGCCGAAGGACTAGCGGGGCGCTACAAGAGACCCAGTACTTC	CASSRRTSGALQETQYF
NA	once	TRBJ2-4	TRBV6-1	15	TGTGCCAGCAGTACTAGTCAGGTAGCCAAAAACATTCAGTACTTC	CASSTSQVAKNIQYF
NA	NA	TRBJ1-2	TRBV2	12	TGTGCCAGCAAAGGGGAGGGGCTCGGCTACACCTTC	CASKGEGLGYTF
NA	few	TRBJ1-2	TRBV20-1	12	TGCAGTGCTAGAGATTCGAACTATGGCTACACCTTC	CSARDSNYGYTF
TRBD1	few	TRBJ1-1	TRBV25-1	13	TGTGCCAGCACCGGGACAGGGTTCACTGAAGCTTTCTTT	CASTGTGFTEAFF
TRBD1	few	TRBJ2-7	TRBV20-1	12	TGCAGTGCTAAACAGGGGTTGGGGGAGCAGTACTTC	CSAKQGLGEQYF
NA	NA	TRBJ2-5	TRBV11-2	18	TGTGCCAGCAGCTCCCTTTGGGGAGACAGGGAGGACCAAGAGACCCAGTACTTC	CASSSLWGDREDQETQYF
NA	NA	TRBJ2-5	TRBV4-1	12	TGCGCCAGCAGCCAAGAGGCGGAGACCCAGTACTTC	CASSQEAETQYF
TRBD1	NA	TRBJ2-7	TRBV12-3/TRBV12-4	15	TGTGCCAGCAGTCCCGATTGGACAGGGGGCCACGAGCAGTACTTC	CASSPDWTGGHEQYF
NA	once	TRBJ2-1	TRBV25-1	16	TGTGCCAGCACCAGACTCGGGACGGAATCCTACAATGAGCAGTTCTTC	CASTRLGTESYNEQFF
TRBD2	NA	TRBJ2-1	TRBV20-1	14	TGCAGTGCTAACCGGTGGGGGGGCTACAATGAGCAGTTCTTC	CSANRWGGYNEQFF
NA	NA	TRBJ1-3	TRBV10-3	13	TGTGCCATCTCGTCGGGGACTGGAAACACCATATATTTT	CAISSGTGNTIYF
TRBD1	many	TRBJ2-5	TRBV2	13	TGTGCCAGCAGCGAACAGGGGGCGGAGACCCAGTACTTC	CASSEQGAETQYF
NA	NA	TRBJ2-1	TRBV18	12	TGTGCCAGCTCAGGGCCCTTGGATGAGCAGTTCTTC	CASSGPLDEQFF
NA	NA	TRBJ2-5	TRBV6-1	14	TGTGCCAGCAGTAACCTTTGGTCCCAAGAGACCCAGTACTTC	CASSNLWSQETQYF